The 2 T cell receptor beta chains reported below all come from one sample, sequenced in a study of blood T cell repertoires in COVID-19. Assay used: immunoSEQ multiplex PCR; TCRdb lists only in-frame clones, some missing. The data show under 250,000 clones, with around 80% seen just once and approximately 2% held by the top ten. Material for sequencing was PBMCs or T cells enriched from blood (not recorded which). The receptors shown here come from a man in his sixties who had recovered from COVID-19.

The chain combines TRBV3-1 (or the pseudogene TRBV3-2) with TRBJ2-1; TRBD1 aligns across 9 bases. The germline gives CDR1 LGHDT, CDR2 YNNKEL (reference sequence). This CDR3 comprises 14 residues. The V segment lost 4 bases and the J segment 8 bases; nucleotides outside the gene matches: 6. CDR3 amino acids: CASSRYRGRDEQFF. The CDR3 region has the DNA TGTGCCAGCAGCCGATACAGGGGGCGAGATGAGCAGTTCTTC.

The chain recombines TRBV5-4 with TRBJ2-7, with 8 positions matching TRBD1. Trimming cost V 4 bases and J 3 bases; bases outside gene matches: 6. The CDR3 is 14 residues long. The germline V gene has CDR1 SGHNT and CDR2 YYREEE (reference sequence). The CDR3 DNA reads TGTGCCAGCAGCCCGGGACAGGAATACTACGAGCAGTACTTC. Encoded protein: CASSPGQEYYEQYF.